This TCR beta chain was obtained from a study of T-cell memory formation after mild COVID-19. Study findings and constraints: Pre-infection memory showed some responding clones, and this suggested that cross-reactive memory joined.

TCRdb re-called the 5' RACE reads with MiXCR, one entry per CDR3 protein. This repertoire shows over 300,000 distinct CDR3 sequences, more than 20% found once; its top ten account for 20% to 25%. Germline assignment: CDR1 KGHDR and CDR2 SFDVKD. V gave up 5 bases and J gave up 2 bases, with 8 bases separating them. The CDR3 sequence is 14 residues long. This clonotype was counted between two and nine times. What it binds is not known. This TCR came from a young man who had mild COVID-19 (a few samples of this study predate the infection). Cell type and time point are not known. The sample comprised PBMCs or a T cell subset sorted from them (not recorded which). V and J are TRBV24-1 and TRBJ2-2; tentative D call: TRBD1 (6 bases). The CDR3 DNA reads as TGTGCCACCAGTGGGACAGTCAACACCGGGGAGCTGTTTTTT. Protein sequence: CATSGTVNTGELFF.